These 21 T cell receptor beta chains were all obtained from the same sample, sequenced in a study of T cells after yellow fever vaccination. Via MiXCR, TCRdb re-called the 5' RACE reads, giving one row per CDR3 protein. The sample includes 120,000 to 150,000 distinct CDR3 sequences, about 7.7% seen only once; the top ten take under 0.95%. The sample here was CD4+ T cells sorted from PBMCs, taken 5 days after the yellow fever booster vaccination. Receptors were obtained from a man aged 30 to 45 who received the YFV17D yellow fever vaccine.

This clonotype was seen many times. The rearrangement uses TRBV20-1 and TRBJ2-7; tentative D call: TRBD1 (6 bases). Germline V lookup: CDR1 DFQATT, CDR2 SNEGSKA (reference sequence). Trimming took 3 bases from V and 0 from J, leaving 9 bases between them. The CDR3 has 13 residues. CDR3 DNA sequence: TGCAGTGCTAGCCAGGACAGCTCCTACGAGCAGTACTTC. Amino acid sequence: CSASQDSSYEQYF.

This clonotype was detected many times. The J gene is TRBJ2-7, the V gene TRBV20-1, with TRBD2 as a possible D gene (6 bases). The CDR3 spans 13 residues. Germline CDR1 and CDR2: DFQATT and SNEGSKA (reference sequence). V lost 0 bases to trimming and J lost 7 bases, with 13 bases between them. The CDR3 nucleotides are TGCAGTGCTAGAGAAGGGGTCGGGAGTGAGCAGTACTTC. This translates into CSAREGVGSEQYF.

This clonotype was found many times. V gene TRBV7-2 combines with J gene TRBJ2-5; weak D call: TRBD1 (5 bases). Germline-derived CDR1 and CDR2 are SGHTA and FQGNSA. Trimming left V 4 bases short and J 4 bases short, with 13 bases between. This CDR3 region has 14 residues. CDR3 region: CASSSTGFRETQYF. The CDR3 bases are TGTGCCAGCAGCTCCACAGGTTTTCGAGAGACCCAGTACTTC.

At least ten counts were recorded for this clonotype. This rearrangement joins TRBV7-9 to TRBJ1-5; perhaps TRBD1 as D (5 bases). The germline V gene has CDR1 SEHNR and CDR2 FQNEAQ (reference sequence). V lost 6 bases, J lost 4 bases, and 13 bases lay in between. CDR3 length: 14 residues. The CDR3 spells CASSTGGGNQPQHF. CDR3 sequence (DNA): TGTGCCAGCAGTACTGGGGGGGGGAATCAGCCCCAGCATTTT.

This chain connects TRBV4-2 to TRBJ2-5; no reliable D call. Germline CDR1 and CDR2: LGHNA and YNFKEQ. Trimming removed 4 bases at V and 0 bases at J, with 9 bases between. There are 14 residues in the CDR3. The CDR3 reads CASSPDPYQETQYF. In DNA, the CDR3 is TGTGCCAGCAGCCCGGATCCGTACCAAGAGACCCAGTACTTC.

The gene calls are TRBV30 and TRBJ1-2; the D gene is possibly TRBD1 (5 bases). Germline CDR1 and CDR2: GTSNPN and SVGIG (reference sequence). The CDR3 is 14 amino acids. V shed 4 bases and J shed 4 bases, with 16 bases lying between them. CDR3 region: CAWNQGGKIYGYTF. DNA for the CDR3: TGTGCCTGGAACCAGGGCGGCAAGATCTATGGCTACACCTTC.

This clonotype was recorded many times. This CDR3 is CASCWGTGGFGELFF. The DNA of the CDR3 is TGTGCCAGCTGCTGGGGGACAGGGGGCTTCGGGGAGCTGTTTTTT. V is TRBV7-2 and J is TRBJ2-2, with 12 bases fitting TRBD1. The CDR3 has 15 residues. Looked up from germline, CDR1 is SGHTA and CDR2 is FQGNSA. J gave up 7 bases and V 8 bases, and 8 bases lay outside the gene matches.

This clonotype was seen ten or more times. The rearrangement links TRBV6-4 to TRBJ2-7, with 11 positions matching TRBD2. Trimming cost V 5 bases and J 3 bases; bases outside gene matches: 18. The CDR3 runs to 19 residues. Per the germline V gene, CDR1 is MRHNA and CDR2 is SNTAGT. The CDR3 bases are TGTGCCAGCAGTTACCGGGTCACTAGCGGGAGAGTGTGGCGCTACGAGCAGTACTTC. It yields the protein CASSYRVTSGRVWRYEQYF.

Ten or more counts support this clonotype. The chain couples TRBV20-1 to TRBJ2-1, with D possibly TRBD1 on 6 matching bases. CDR1 is DFQATT, CDR2 SNEGSKA, per germline (reference sequence). The CDR3 consists of 15 residues. V was trimmed by 4 bases and J by 3 bases, leaving 16 bases between them. The CDR3 nucleotides read TGCAGTGCTATGATCCCGGGACACAACTACAATGAGCAGTTCTTC. Amino acid sequence: CSAMIPGHNYNEQFF.

At least ten counts were recorded for this clonotype. This sequence joins TRBV7-3 and TRBJ2-3; 12 bases map to TRBD2. This CDR3 region has 17 residues. The ends lost 2 bases at V and 5 bases at J; junction bases unmatched: 8. Germline CDR1 reads SGHTA; CDR2 reads FQGTGA. CDR3 sequence: CASSLGRLAGAVDTQYF. The CDR3 nucleotides read TGTGCCAGCAGCTTAGGTCGACTAGCGGGAGCCGTAGATACGCAGTATTTT.

This clonotype was detected many times. In nucleotides, the CDR3 is TGCGCCAGCAGCAGCCAGCGGGAACTGAACACCGGGGAGCTGTTTTTT. Translation: CASSSQRELNTGELFF. The rearrangement joins TRBV4-3 to TRBJ2-2; TRBD2 aligns across 7 bases. The trim removed 5 bases at V and 1 base at J, leaving 7 bases unmatched. This CDR3 spans 16 amino acids. CDR1 is LGHNA, CDR2 YSLEER, per germline.

This clonotype was recorded a few times. The rearrangement links TRBV5-5 to TRBJ1-2; D may be TRBD1 (6 bases). The CDR3 spans 14 residues. Germline loops: CDR1 SGHKS, CDR2 YYEKEE (reference sequence). Trimming cost V 0 bases and J 7 bases, with 13 bases left between them. The CDR3 reads CASSLVGGLGGYTF. CDR3 sequence (DNA): TGTGCCAGCAGCTTGGTCGGGGGCTTAGGTGGCTACACCTTC.

This clonotype showed up many times. The chain employs TRBV7-8 and TRBJ2-7; D possibly corresponds to TRBD1 (6 bases). The CDR3 is 17 residues long. V lost 2 bases and J 6 bases, leaving 23 bases between the germline ends. Germline loops: CDR1 SGHVS, CDR2 FQNEAQ. CDR3 coding DNA: TGTGCCAGCAGCTTACGCGACAAGACAGGTAACCGGGGCGAGCAGTACTTC. This codes for CASSLRDKTGNRGEQYF.

This clonotype was seen at least ten times. The V call is TRBV7-6, the J call TRBJ2-2, with a possible D match to TRBD2 (6 bases). Trimming took 2 bases from V and 7 from J, leaving 20 bases between them. The CDR3 contains 17 residues. The germline V gene encodes CDR1 SGHVS and CDR2 FNYEAQ. The chain's CDR3 is CASSLLWAGRQNGELFF. CDR3 DNA: TGTGCCAGCAGCTTATTGTGGGCGGGAAGGCAAAACGGGGAGCTGTTTTTT.

The table lists this clonotype with a few counts. The chain joins TRBV12-5 to TRBJ2-7; 12 bases are shared with TRBD2. This CDR3 is built from 16 residues. The V and J ends lost 1 base and 3 bases, in that order; junction bases with no gene match: 4. CDR1 and CDR2 from the germline V gene are LGHNT and FRNRAP. This chain's CDR3 is CASGLGGTSGRYEQYF. CDR3 DNA: TGTGCTAGTGGTTTGGGGGGGACTAGCGGGCGCTACGAGCAGTACTTC.

This clonotype was observed many times. The genes are TRBV29-1 and TRBJ1-6; D is undetermined. Germline CDR1 and CDR2: SQVTM and ANQGSEA. This CDR3 has 13 amino acids. Trimming took 4 bases from V and 8 from J, leaving 12 bases between them. CDR3 amino acids: CSVVTSDYSPLHF. CDR3 in DNA: TGCAGCGTTGTGACCTCAGATTATTCACCCCTCCACTTT.

This clonotype was counted only a few times. The chain is built from TRBV20-1 and TRBJ2-1; TRBD1 matches at 10 bases. The length of the CDR3 is 13 residues. The V segment lost 5 bases and the J segment 5 bases; nucleotides outside the gene matches: 3. Germline lookup yields CDR1 DFQATT and CDR2 SNEGSKA (reference sequence). The CDR3 nucleotides are TGCAGTGCTGGGGACAGGGGTCACAATGAGCAGTTCTTC. It encodes CSAGDRGHNEQFF.

This clonotype was detected many times. CDR3 sequence (DNA): TGTGCCAGCTCACCCTCAGAAGGCTACGAGCAGTACTTC. As protein: CASSPSEGYEQYF. The chain recombines TRBV18 with TRBJ2-7; D is ambiguous. This CDR3 has 13 residues. Germline V gives CDR1 KGHSH, CDR2 LQKENI. The germline V and J ends were trimmed by 3 bases and 3 bases, with 9 bases remaining between them.

This clonotype was counted at least ten times. The V gene is TRBV5-1, the J gene TRBJ2-2; D ambiguous. Per germline, CDR1 SGHRS and CDR2 YFSETQ. V was pared by 4 bases and J by 1 base, with 14 bases between. This CDR3 region has 16 residues. The CDR3 DNA reads as TGCGCCAGCAGCGGCCTCAAGCGCAGGAACACCGGGGAGCTGTTTTTT. Translating gives CASSGLKRRNTGELFF.

The rearrangement joins TRBV20-1 to TRBJ1-5; no clear D. CDR1 is DFQATT and CDR2 is SNEGSKA in the germline V gene (reference sequence). This CDR3 has 13 residues. V was trimmed by 3 bases and J by 3 bases, leaving 9 bases between them. The CDR3 DNA follows: TGCAGTGCTAGGACAAGCCACAATCAGCCCCAGCATTTT. Translated: CSARTSHNQPQHF.

This clonotype was seen at least ten times. V usage is TRBV20-1 and J usage is TRBJ2-5, with 13 bases lining up with TRBD2. The CDR3 consists of 13 residues. V shed 6 bases, J shed 5 bases, and the junction held 3 bases outside the gene matches. Germline V gives CDR1 DFQATT, CDR2 SNEGSKA (reference sequence). The CDR3 coding sequence is TGCAGTGCCCAACTAGCGGGAGGGGAGACCCAGTACTTC. Protein: CSAQLAGGETQYF.